A selection of T cell receptor beta chains follows, all from one sample in a study of blood T cell repertoires in COVID-19. Only in-frame clones appear in the TCRdb table, and some are missing; sequencing was by immunoSEQ multiplex PCR. The profile shows over 95,000 clones, around 89% of them singletons. The sequencing sample was made of peripheral blood. The receptors were gathered from a human donor with acute or convalescent COVID-19. The donor label of this sample is uncertain. Both conserved end residues are part of each CDR3. A D gene is named only where the DNA matches it firmly.

d_call | j_call | v_call | cdr3_nt | cdr3_aa
. | TRBJ2-3 | TRBV7-2 | TGTGCCAGCAGCTTGGGGGACTTCACAGATACGCAGTATTTT | CASSLGDFTDTQYF
. | TRBJ2-1 | TRBV28 | TGTGCCAGCAGGGGCTCTATAACCTACAATGAGCAGTTCTTC | CASRGSITYNEQFF
TRBD2 | TRBJ2-2 | TRBV27 | TGTGCCAGCAGCTATAGGCCGGGACTAGCGGGCCCCGGGGAGCTGTTTTTT | CASSYRPGLAGPGELFF
TRBD1 | TRBJ2-7 | TRBV2 | TGTGCCAGCAGTGGTACAGGGGGCCACGAGCAGTACTTC | CASSGTGGHEQYF
TRBD1 | TRBJ1-1 | TRBV7-6 | TGTGCCAGCAGCTTAGGGCCCCGGGACAGAGGGTCTGAAGCTTTCTTT | CASSLGPRDRGSEAFF
. | TRBJ1-3 | TRBV27 | TGTGCCAGCAGTTTACGAGGAACTGGAAACACCATATATTTT | CASSLRGTGNTIYF
. | TRBJ2-3 | TRBV19 | TGTGCCAGTAGTATCAGACACCGTGAGACAGATACGCAGTATTTT | CASSIRHRETDTQYF
TRBD1 | TRBJ1-4 | TRBV2 | TGTGCCAGCAGTGTTCTCCGACAGGGTAGTGAAAAACTGTTTTTT | CASSVLRQGSEKLFF
. | TRBJ1-1 | TRBV7-2 | TGTGCCAGCAGCTTAGGACAGTCGAACACTGAAGCTTTCTTT | CASSLGQSNTEAFF
. | TRBJ2-1 | TRBV4-1 | TGCGCCAGCAGCCAAGAGAGCAGGGCCCCCTACAATGAGCAGTTCTTC | CASSQESRAPYNEQFF
. | TRBJ2-6 | TRBV18 | TGTGCCAGCTCACCACAGGGGGTGGGGGCCAACGTCCTGACTTTC | CASSPQGVGANVLTF